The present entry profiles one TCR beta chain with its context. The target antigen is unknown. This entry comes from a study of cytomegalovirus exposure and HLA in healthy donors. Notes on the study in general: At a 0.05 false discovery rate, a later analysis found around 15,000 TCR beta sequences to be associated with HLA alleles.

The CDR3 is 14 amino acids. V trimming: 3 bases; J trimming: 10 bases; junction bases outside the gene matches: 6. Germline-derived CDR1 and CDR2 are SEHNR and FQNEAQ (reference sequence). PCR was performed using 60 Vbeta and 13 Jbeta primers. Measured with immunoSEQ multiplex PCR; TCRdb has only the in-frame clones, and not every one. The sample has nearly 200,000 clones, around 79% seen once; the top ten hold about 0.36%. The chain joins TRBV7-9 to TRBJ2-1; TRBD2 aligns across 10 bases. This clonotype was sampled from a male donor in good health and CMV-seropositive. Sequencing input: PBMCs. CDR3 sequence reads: CASSLTSGSGEQFF. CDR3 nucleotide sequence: TGTGCCAGCAGCTTGACTAGCGGGTCGGGGGAGCAGTTCTTC.